Presented here are 23 T cell receptor beta chains from one specimen sequenced in a study of T-cell memory formation after mild COVID-19. TCRdb reanalysed the 5' RACE reads using MiXCR and keeps one entry per CDR3 protein. This sample has about 55,000 distinct CDR3 sequences, with more than 8% found just once. Sample: PBMCs or a T cell subset sorted from them (not recorded which). Receptors were obtained from a man younger than 35 who had mild COVID-19 (a few samples of this study predate the infection). Cell type and time point are not known.

J is TRBJ2-7 and V is TRBV24-1, with 8 nucleotides matching TRBD1. The J segment lost 7 bases and the V segment lost 11 bases, leaving 18 bases of the junction unmatched. The length of the CDR3 is 15 residues. Germline loops: CDR1 KGHDR, CDR2 SFDVKD. The CDR3 sequence is CANLPKDREVREQYF. The CDR3 nucleotides are TGTGCCAACCTCCCCAAGGACAGGGAGGTGAGGGAGCAGTACTTC.

The sample holds a few counts of this clonotype. The rearrangement uses TRBV7-2 and TRBJ2-3; possible D gene TRBD2, 5 bases. The length of the CDR3 is 13 residues. The V end lost 2 bases, the J end lost 6 bases, and 9 bases lay between the germline ends. CDR1 and CDR2 from the germline V gene are SGHTA and FQGNSA. The CDR3 sequence is CASSLLAADTQYF. CDR3 coding DNA: TGTGCCAGCAGCTTACTAGCTGCGGATACGCAGTATTTT. The variable domain in full, with the rest retrieved from reference TRBV7-2 and TRBJ2-3, is GAGVSQSPSNKVTEKGKDVELRCDPISGHTALYWYRQSLGQGLEFLIYFQGNSAPDKSGLPSDRFSAERTGGSVSTLTIQRTQQEDSAVYLCASSLLAADTQYFGPGTRLTVL.

This clonotype turned up a few times. The genes are TRBV6-2 or TRBV6-3 and TRBJ2-5; 13 bases match TRBD2. The CDR3 spans 15 residues. V lost 6 bases to trimming and J lost 6 bases; unmatched junction nucleotides: 7. Germline-derived CDR1 and CDR2 are MNHEY and SVGEGT. The CDR3 sequence: CASSRRTSGGQTQYF. As DNA, the CDR3 is TGTGCCAGCAGCCGCCGGACTAGCGGGGGTCAGACCCAGTACTTC.

This chain joins TRBV20-1 and TRBJ2-2; perhaps TRBD2 as D (6 bases). The CDR3 sequence is 15 residues long. Deletions cut 5 bases from V and 1 base from J, with 14 bases between. Germline assignment: CDR1 DFQATT and CDR2 SNEGSKA (reference sequence). CDR3 DNA: TGCAGTGCTGTTCAGGGAGCGGGGAACACCGGGGAGCTGTTTTTT. Translation gives CSAVQGAGNTGELFF.

V usage is TRBV5-1 and J usage is TRBJ2-2; TRBD1 agrees at 8 bases. CDR1 SGHRS and CDR2 YFSETQ come from the germline V gene. CDR3 length: 14 residues. Trimming took 4 bases from V and 8 from J; bases not matched to a gene: 7. For the CDR3, the DNA is TGCGCCAGCAGCAGACAGGGGAATTCAGGGGAGCTGTTTTTT. Translating it yields CASSRQGNSGELFF.

This clonotype was seen a handful of times. This chain links TRBV28 with TRBJ2-7; the match to TRBD1 covers 8 bases. The CDR3 loop spans 16 amino acids. V gave up 5 bases and J gave up 0 bases; unmatched junction bases: 9. Germline V lookup: CDR1 MDHEN, CDR2 SYDVKM. The chain's CDR3 is CASSPSQGASSYEQYV. Here the CDR3 DNA reads TGTGCCAGCAGTCCGAGCCAGGGGGCAAGCTCCTACGAGCAGTACGTC.

This clonotype was seen only a few times. This chain uses TRBV5-1 with TRBJ2-1; D not certain. The CDR3 runs to 11 residues. Trimming took 1 base from V and 9 from J, leaving 5 bases between them. The germline CDR1 and CDR2 sequences are SGHRS and YFSETQ. This CDR3 is CASSLLGEQFF. The CDR3 DNA reads TGCGCCAGCAGCTTGTTGGGTGAGCAGTTCTTC.

The chain combines TRBV5-1 with TRBJ2-3, with 9 bases lining up with TRBD2. V gave up 5 bases and J gave up 2 bases; unmatched junction bases: 12. CDR3 length: 17 amino acids. Looked up from germline, CDR1 is SGHRS and CDR2 is YFSETQ. CDR3 amino acids: CASRVPLAGVNTDTQYF. The CDR3 nucleotides are TGCGCCAGCAGAGTCCCCTTAGCGGGGGTGAACACAGATACGCAGTATTTT.

The table lists this clonotype with many counts. The chain recombines TRBV12-3 or TRBV12-4 with TRBJ1-1; D gene unclear. Trimming took 3 bases from V and 10 from J, leaving 15 bases between them. The CDR3 totals 13 residues. This CDR3 is CASSFSAGYTAFF. The CDR3 DNA follows: TGTGCCAGCAGTTTTTCGGCAGGTTATACAGCTTTCTTT.

This clonotype was detected ten times or more. The chain couples TRBV7-6 to TRBJ2-2; 9 bases match TRBD1. V was clipped by 6 bases and J by 4 bases; unmatched bases: 6. From germline, CDR1 is SGHVS and CDR2 FNYEAQ. This CDR3 contains 15 residues. The CDR3 sequence: CASRLQGASTGELFF. CDR3 bases: TGTGCCAGCAGGCTACAGGGGGCGAGCACCGGGGAGCTGTTTTTT.

This clonotype has only one observation. The J gene is TRBJ2-5, the V gene TRBV19; TRBD2 might be the D (5 bases). The CDR3 has 14 residues. Germline loops: CDR1 LNHDA, CDR2 SQIVND (reference sequence). Trimming removed 5 bases from V and 5 bases from J, with 15 bases in between. DNA for the CDR3: TGTGCCAGTAGTCTCAGGAGCGGTATGGAGACCCAGTACTTC. Encoded protein: CASSLRSGMETQYF.

The rearrangement joins TRBV5-1 to TRBJ2-1; 9 nucleotides line up with TRBD1. This CDR3 has 18 residues. Germline values: CDR1 SGHRS, CDR2 YFSETQ. The trim removed 0 bases at V and 8 bases at J, leaving 15 bases unmatched. CDR3 DNA: TGCGCCAGCAGCTTGGGGAGGACAGGGGAAAGTTTGGGACATGAGCAGTTCTTC. It codes for CASSLGRTGESLGHEQFF.

V is TRBV6-5 and J is TRBJ1-6, with TRBD1 as a possible D gene (6 bases). V lost 6 bases, J lost 8 bases, and 17 bases lay in between. Germline lookup yields CDR1 MNHEY and CDR2 SVGAGI. CDR3 length equals 15 residues. CDR3 region: CASRDTQGIHSPLHF. The CDR3 region has the DNA TGTGCCAGCAGGGACACTCAGGGGATTCATTCACCCCTCCACTTT.

This clonotype has more than one count but fewer than ten. V and J are TRBV7-8 and TRBJ2-3, with D perhaps matching TRBD1 or TRBD2 (5 bases each). CDR1 and CDR2 from the germline V gene are SGHVS and FQNEAQ. V was shortened by 2 bases and J by 9 bases, with 15 bases between the two germline ends. The CDR3 spans 14 residues. The CDR3 region is CASSLSGGLGTQYF. Written as DNA, the CDR3 is TGTGCCAGCAGCTTAAGTGGGGGTCTAGGCACGCAGTATTTT. The whole variable domain, filled in from reference TRBV7-8 and TRBJ2-3, reads GAGVSQSPRYKVAKRGQDVALRCDPISGHVSLFWYQQALGQGPEFLTYFQNEAQLDKSGLPSDRFFAERPEGSVSTLKIQRTQQEDSAVYLCASSLSGGLGTQYFGPGTRLTVL.

J is TRBJ2-3 and V is TRBV7-8; D possibly corresponds to TRBD2 (6 bases). CDR1 and CDR2 (germline): SGHVS, FQNEAQ. V was pared by 5 bases and J by 0 bases, with 12 bases between. This CDR3 is built from 15 residues. CDR3 in amino acids: CASSLSGYSTDTQYF. In nucleotides, the CDR3 is TGTGCCAGCAGCCTAAGCGGGTATAGCACAGATACGCAGTATTTT. Using reference TRBV7-8 and TRBJ2-3 for the parts outside the CDR3, the full variable domain is GAGVSQSPRYKVAKRGQDVALRCDPISGHVSLFWYQQALGQGPEFLTYFQNEAQLDKSGLPSDRFFAERPEGSVSTLKIQRTQQEDSAVYLCASSLSGYSTDTQYFGPGTRLTVL.

The chain employs TRBV7-2 and TRBJ1-2; D possibly corresponds to TRBD1 (6 bases). CDR1 and CDR2 from the germline V gene are SGHTA and FQGNSA. V lost 11 bases to trimming and J lost 0 bases, with 13 bases between them. This CDR3 spans 13 amino acids. CDR3 DNA: TGTGCCGGGGGGGGCAGGGCTAACTATGGCTACACCTTC. Its protein is CAGGGRANYGYTF.

This clonotype was seen at least ten times. The chain recombines TRBV5-1 with TRBJ2-5, with TRBD2 as a possible D gene (5 bases). Germline V gene sequence: CDR1 SGHRS, CDR2 YFSETQ. The CDR3 runs to 13 residues. Trimming left V 5 bases short and J 5 bases short, with 13 bases between. CDR3 loop: CASSSISGETQYF. As DNA, the CDR3 is TGCGCCAGCAGTTCAATCTCGGGGGAGACCCAGTACTTC.

This clonotype has ten or more counts. The rearrangement joins TRBV7-2 to TRBJ2-3; no clear D gene. The germline V and J ends were trimmed by 5 bases and 2 bases, with 11 bases remaining between them. CDR1 is SGHTA and CDR2 is FQGNSA in the germline V gene. The CDR3 sequence is 14 residues long. CDR3 loop: CASSAGRYTDTQYF. DNA of the CDR3: TGTGCCAGCAGCGCTGGCCGATACACAGATACGCAGTATTTT.

The rearrangement joins TRBV20-1 to TRBJ1-2; TRBD1 agrees at 8 bases. Germline CDR1 DFQATT, CDR2 SNEGSKA (reference sequence). This CDR3 region has 13 residues. V shed 4 bases and J 5 bases; nucleotides not matched to a gene: 6. The CDR3 protein is CSANVDRGYGYTF. CDR3 DNA sequence: TGCAGTGCTAACGTCGACAGGGGATATGGCTACACCTTC.

The chain has TRBV7-6 and TRBJ1-3; no clear D. Trimming took off 2 bases at V and 6 bases at J, with 11 bases between the two ends. This CDR3 contains 14 residues. Germline CDR1 SGHVS, CDR2 FNYEAQ. CDR3 nucleotide sequence: TGTGCCAGCAGCTTACGTACGGGGATAAACACCATATATTTT. It is translated as CASSLRTGINTIYF.

This chain links TRBV6-5 with TRBJ2-2; 11 nucleotides match TRBD2. J was trimmed by 2 bases and V by 7 bases; bases with no gene match: 6. CDR1 and CDR2 from the germline V gene are MNHEY and SVGAGI. The CDR3 consists of 16 residues. The CDR3 is CASKGTSGGNTGELFF. For the CDR3, the DNA is TGTGCCAGCAAAGGAACTAGCGGGGGTAACACCGGGGAGCTGTTTTTT.

The chain uses TRBV6-1 and TRBJ2-7; 8 nucleotides agree with TRBD1. The CDR3 has 14 amino acids. V was clipped by 5 bases and J by 7 bases; unmatched bases: 10. CDR1 is MNHNS and CDR2 is SASEGT in the germline V gene. The CDR3 nucleotides read TGTGCCAGCAGTCCCCCCGGGACAGGCGGAGAGCAGTACGTC. It codes for CASSPPGTGGEQYV.

The rearrangement joins TRBV7-2 to TRBJ1-3, with no clear D. The CDR3 totals 15 residues. Trimming removed 1 base from V and 4 bases from J, with 11 bases in between. The germline gives CDR1 SGHTA, CDR2 FQGNSA. As DNA, the CDR3 is TGTGCCAGCAGCTTAGAAAGGGTGGGAGGAAACACCATATATTTT. This gives the protein CASSLERVGGNTIYF.